What follows describes a single T cell receptor (beta chain). Antigen: not known. The data were taken from a study of immune evolution from preneoplasia to lung adenocarcinoma. Broader study findings: Top clone frequencies peaked in normal lung, apparently declining through invasive adenocarcinoma. T cell clonality was higher in KRAS-mutant than EGFR-mutant or wild-type nodules.

Germline loops: CDR1 SQVTM, CDR2 ANQGSEA. Trimming took 7 bases from V and 6 from J; bases not matched to a gene: 10. CDR3 length: 14 residues. Repertoires were generated with immunoSEQ multiplex PCR, while TCRdb's copy carries only in-frame clones and drops some. The sample records about 4,200 clones, approximately 79% being singletons. Sequenced input: FFPE invasive lung adenocarcinoma tissue. J is TRBJ2-3 and V is TRBV29-1; 10 nucleotides match TRBD2. This receptor was identified in a person aged 40-60 years with lung adenocarcinoma. Some clones in this sample may be carry-over from other donors' samples. CDR3 nucleotides: TGCAGCGCTGATACACTAGCGGGATACGATACGCAGTATTTT. It codes for CSADTLAGYDTQYF.